This T cell receptor beta chain was retrieved from a study of blood T cell repertoires in COVID-19. Study information: Some COVID-19 samples were acute and others convalescent; all came from the United States, Italy and Spain. The analysed material was cDNA or gDNA that came from T cells, B-cell-depleted T cells, or PBMCs.

From germline, CDR1 is SGHRS and CDR2 YFSETQ. The J segment lost 3 bases and the V segment lost 5 bases, leaving 4 bases of the junction unmatched. The CDR3 covers 14 residues. In the original analysis: Estimates of nucleated cell counts were drawn from the amplification of reference gene primers. Measured with immunoSEQ multiplex PCR; TCRdb has only the in-frame clones, and not every one. V and J calls plus clone size are reproduced from that table; the DNA served to infer D and trimming. The table lists 100,000 to 140,000 clones, around 80% of them singletons. Sequencing was done on a sample of peripheral blood. This rearrangement joins TRBV5-1 to TRBJ1-1, with 10 positions matching TRBD1. This sequence was found in a man in his 70s with acute or convalescent COVID-19. The CDR3 bases are TGCGCCAGCAGAGGACAGGGGGAGCACACTGAAGCTTTCTTT. Amino acid sequence: CASRGQGEHTEAFF.